The 24 T cell receptor beta chains presented below share a single source sample, sequenced in a study of identical twins. TCRdb ran MiXCR on the 5' RACE reads and lists one entry per CDR3 protein. This sample yields 350,000 to 450,000 distinct CDR3 sequences, of which roughly 20% are seen a single time; 9% to 15% belongs to the top ten. The sample comprised naive T cells sorted from blood. The source is a man aged 50-60 years in good health.

This clonotype was recorded only once. This chain connects TRBV2 to TRBJ2-7; D unresolved. V was trimmed by 3 bases and J by 0 bases, leaving 12 bases between them. This CDR3 contains 15 residues. Per the germline V gene, CDR1 is SNHLY and CDR2 is FYNNEI. CDR3 in DNA: TGTGCCAGCAGTGATCCCTTCCGGCGCTCCTACGAGCAGTACTTC. Its translation is CASSDPFRRSYEQYF.

The rearrangement links TRBV5-1 to TRBJ2-7, with no clear D. Between the trimmed V and J ends, which lost 1 base and 2 bases, there was a span of 13 bases. The CDR3 runs to 15 residues. Germline CDR1 is SGHRS and CDR2 is YFSETQ. The chain's CDR3 is CASSLFGRAAYEQYF. CDR3 DNA: TGCGCCAGCAGCTTGTTCGGACGGGCCGCCTACGAGCAGTACTTC.

In its sample, this clonotype was seen a few times. The V and J genes are TRBV7-2 and TRBJ2-1; possible D gene TRBD2, 5 bases. The CDR3 contains 14 residues. Trimming shortened V by 1 base and J by 5 bases, and 9 bases separated the two germline ends. Germline V gene sequence: CDR1 SGHTA, CDR2 FQGNSA. CDR3 residues: CASSLVFGNNEQFF. The CDR3 DNA reads TGTGCCAGCAGCTTAGTTTTCGGGAACAATGAGCAGTTCTTC.

This clonotype was seen repeatedly, ten times or more. The gene calls are TRBV11-3 and TRBJ2-1, with TRBD2 matching over 7 bases. The germline CDR1 and CDR2 sequences are SGHNT and YENEEA. The ends lost 4 bases at V and 5 bases at J; junction bases unmatched: 11. This CDR3 has 16 residues. The CDR3 DNA is TGTGCCAGCAGCTCGACGGGAAGCGGGGTCAACAATGAGCAGTTCTTC. Its protein is CASSSTGSGVNNEQFF.

This clonotype was seen ten or more times. The chain combines TRBV24-1 with TRBJ2-7; 7 bases are a match to TRBD2. The germline V gene has CDR1 KGHDR and CDR2 SFDVKD. The CDR3 has 11 amino acids. CDR3 region: CATSDSYEQYF. The CDR3 DNA is TGTGCTACTAGCGACTCCTACGAGCAGTACTTC.

This clonotype was detected only a few times. V gene TRBV12-3 or TRBV12-4 combines with J gene TRBJ2-1; 12 bases match TRBD2. CDR3 size: 15 residues. V lost 7 bases and J lost 4; bases outside the gene matches: 5. CDR3 DNA sequence: TGTGCCAGCAATAGCGGACTAGCGGGATACAATGAGCAGTTCTTC. It codes for CASNSGLAGYNEQFF.

This clonotype has more than one count but fewer than ten. The chain combines TRBV7-3 with TRBJ2-7; 9 positions agree with TRBD1. The V segment lost 6 bases and the J segment 5 bases; nucleotides outside the gene matches: 8. The CDR3 is 14 residues long. Germline lookup yields CDR1 SGHTA and CDR2 FQGTGA. The CDR3 here is CASSRQGVGDEQYF. CDR3 nucleotides: TGTGCCAGCAGTAGACAGGGGGTTGGTGACGAGCAGTACTTC.

This clonotype was counted a few times. The V call is TRBV29-1, the J call TRBJ1-3, with D tentatively TRBD1 (5 bases). Trimming pared 3 bases from V and 0 bases from J, leaving 9 bases between. CDR1 SQVTM and CDR2 ANQGSEA come from the germline V gene. The CDR3 runs to 14 residues. CDR3 bases: TGCAGCGTTGATAAGGGGACCTCTGGAAACACCATATATTTT. Its protein product is CSVDKGTSGNTIYF.

The chain uses TRBV16 and TRBJ1-1, with a weak D call TRBD1 (6 bases). V was shortened by 6 bases and J by 1 base, with 12 bases between the two germline ends. Germline V gene lookup returns CDR1 KGHSY and CDR2 FQNENV. The length of the CDR3 is 14 residues. The CDR3 sequence: CASSPIRGNTEAFF. Written as DNA, the CDR3 is TGTGCCAGCAGTCCTATCAGGGGGAACACTGAAGCTTTCTTT.

This clonotype has just a few counts. The DNA of the CDR3 is TGCGCCAGCAGCCAATATTGGGAGGGAGATACTGAAGCTTTCTTT. Residues: CASSQYWEGDTEAFF. The V call is TRBV4-3, the J call TRBJ1-1; D not certain. Germline values: CDR1 LGHNA, CDR2 YSLEER. The CDR3 runs to 15 residues. The V end lost 2 bases, the J end lost 5 bases, and 15 bases lay between the germline ends.

V is TRBV28 and J is TRBJ1-4; D ambiguous. Germline lookup yields CDR1 MDHEN and CDR2 SYDVKM. This CDR3 is built from 14 residues. The ends were cut back, 11 bases at V and 0 bases at J, with 13 bases in the middle. The CDR3 nucleotides are TGTGCCGGTCGGTCGGGTCCAACTAATGAAAAACTGTTTTTT. It translates to CAGRSGPTNEKLFF.

The chain combines TRBV7-2 with TRBJ2-3; 8 nucleotides agree with TRBD2. Losses at the gene ends were 5 bases for V and 3 bases for J; bases not matched to a gene: 4. The CDR3 has 14 amino acids. Per germline, CDR1 SGHTA and CDR2 FQGNSA. The chain's CDR3 is CASSRVAGTDTQYF. CDR3 DNA: TGTGCCAGCAGCCGCGTAGCGGGAACAGATACGCAGTATTTT.

V gene TRBV27 combines with J gene TRBJ1-1; D remains unclear. CDR1 and CDR2 from the germline V gene are MNHEY and SMNVEV (reference sequence). V was pared by 0 bases and J by 0 bases, with 11 bases between. The CDR3 is 16 amino acids. The CDR3 is CASSLSIGEMNTEAFF. The CDR3 DNA follows: TGTGCCAGCAGTTTATCGATTGGGGAGATGAACACTGAAGCTTTCTTT.

This clonotype was found a few times. This chain's CDR3 is CASSTRTGPNYGYTF. As DNA, the CDR3 is TGTGCCAGCAGCACTAGGACAGGGCCCAACTATGGCTACACCTTC. This chain links TRBV5-4 with TRBJ1-2; 8 bases align to TRBD1. Per the germline V gene, CDR1 is SGHNT and CDR2 is YYREEE (reference sequence). The trim removed 4 bases at V and 2 bases at J, leaving 7 bases unmatched. The CDR3 extends over 15 amino acids.

This clonotype was detected ten times or more. The chain employs TRBV5-1 and TRBJ2-4; D is unclear. Germline CDR1 reads SGHRS; CDR2 reads YFSETQ. The CDR3 extends over 18 amino acids. Deletions cut 0 bases from V and 3 bases from J, with 19 bases between. CDR3 DNA sequence: TGCGCCAGCAGCTTGGGAACCCGGCAGGTCATCGTCAAAAACATTCAGTACTTC. Translating gives CASSLGTRQVIVKNIQYF.

Concerning this clonotype: This may stem from a read error, because a much larger clone lies one nucleotide away. This sequence joins TRBV6-1 and TRBJ2-1; the D gene is possibly TRBD1 (5 bases). This CDR3 has 12 residues. V was clipped by 7 bases and J by 4 bases, with 8 bases between them. Germline CDR1 and CDR2: MNHNS and SASEGT. The chain's CDR3 is CASNQGYNEQFF. The CDR3 DNA reads TGTGCCAGCAATCAGGGATACAATGAGCAGTTCTTC.

This clonotype has a count of ten or more. The V and J genes are TRBV12-3 or TRBV12-4 and TRBJ2-1; 10 bases are a match to TRBD2. V trimming: 7 bases; J trimming: 6 bases; junction bases outside the gene matches: 6. The CDR3 loop spans 14 amino acids. CDR3 coding DNA: TGTGCCAGCATCCCTAGCGGGAGTGTCAATGAGCAGTTCTTC. This codes for CASIPSGSVNEQFF.

At least ten counts were recorded for this clonotype. The chain has TRBV6-1 and TRBJ1-2; tentatively, D is TRBD1 (5 bases). Germline V gene data show CDR1 as MNHNS and CDR2 as SASEGT. V lost 8 bases, J lost 7 bases, and 17 bases lay in between. This CDR3 is 13 amino acids long. The CDR3 DNA is TGTGCCAGCCGGTCCGGGGCCCCTGGTGGCTACACCTTC. It is translated as CASRSGAPGGYTF.

This clonotype occurred many times. The V call is TRBV5-1, the J call TRBJ1-2; 8 bases line up with TRBD1. V shed 3 bases, J shed 1 base, and the junction held 8 bases outside the gene matches. Germline V gene sequence: CDR1 SGHRS, CDR2 YFSETQ. The CDR3 loop spans 16 amino acids. The CDR3 DNA sequence: TGCGCCAGCAGCTCCGGACAGGGACTGATTAACTATGGCTACACCTTC. Protein sequence: CASSSGQGLINYGYTF.

This clonotype was observed a handful of times. The J gene is TRBJ2-1, the V gene TRBV11-2, with a possible D match to TRBD1 (5 bases). V lost 3 bases to trimming and J lost 9 bases, with 15 bases between them. The CDR3 has 14 residues. Germline CDR1 SGHAT, CDR2 FQNNGV. The CDR3 spells CASSLGLQVTEQFF. The DNA of the CDR3 is TGTGCCAGCAGCTTGGGGTTACAGGTGACTGAGCAGTTCTTC.

This rearrangement joins TRBV12-3 or TRBV12-4 to TRBJ2-6; D unclear. The germline V and J ends were trimmed by 3 bases and 0 bases, with 6 bases remaining between them. This CDR3 region has 15 residues. CDR3 loop: CASSFGNSGANVLTF. Here the CDR3 DNA reads TGTGCCAGCAGTTTTGGGAACTCTGGGGCCAACGTCCTGACTTTC.

This clonotype was counted only a few times. The chain links TRBV7-2 to TRBJ2-2, with D possibly matching TRBD1 (5 bases). The CDR3 is made up of 15 amino acids. Trimming took 3 bases from V and 3 from J, leaving 11 bases between them. Germline V gene lookup returns CDR1 SGHTA and CDR2 FQGNSA. The CDR3 region has the DNA TGTGCCAGCAGCTTGCAGGGCTCTTACACCGGGGAGCTGTTTTTT. This codes for CASSLQGSYTGELFF.

Ten or more counts support this clonotype. This rearrangement joins TRBV28 to TRBJ2-7; D is perhaps TRBD1 or TRBD2 (5 bases each). V was shortened by 3 bases and J by 2 bases, with 8 bases between the two germline ends. The CDR3 covers 13 residues. Germline CDR1 and CDR2: MDHEN and SYDVKM. CDR3 nucleotides: TGTGCCAGCAGTTTGGGGGAAACCTACGAGCAGTACTTC. Protein: CASSLGETYEQYF. Drawing the rest from reference TRBV28 and TRBJ2-7, the complete variable domain is DVKVTQSSRYLVKRTGEKVFLECVQDMDHENMFWYRQDPGLGLRLIYFSYDVKMKEKGDIPEGYSVSREKKERFSLILESASTNQTSMYLCASSLGETYEQYFGPGTRLTVT.

This clonotype was seen many times. This chain joins TRBV6-2 or TRBV6-3 and TRBJ2-7; TRBD2 might be the D (6 bases). CDR1 is MNHEY and CDR2 is SVGEGT in the germline V gene. The CDR3 contains 16 residues. Trimming pared 7 bases from V and 1 base from J, leaving 20 bases between. CDR3 in amino acids: CASNARGRGSSYEQYF. The CDR3 nucleotides read TGTGCCAGCAACGCTCGGGGGAGAGGATCATCCTACGAGCAGTACTTC.